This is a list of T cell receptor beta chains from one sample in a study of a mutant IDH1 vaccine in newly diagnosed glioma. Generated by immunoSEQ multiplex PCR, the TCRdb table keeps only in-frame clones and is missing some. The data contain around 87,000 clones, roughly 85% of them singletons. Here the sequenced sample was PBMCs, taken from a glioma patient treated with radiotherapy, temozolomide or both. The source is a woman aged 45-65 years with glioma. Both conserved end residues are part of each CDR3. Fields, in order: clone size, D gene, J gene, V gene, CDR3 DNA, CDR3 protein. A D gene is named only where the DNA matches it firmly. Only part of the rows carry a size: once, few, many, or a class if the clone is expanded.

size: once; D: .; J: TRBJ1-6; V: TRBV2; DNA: TGTGCCAGCGGCGGTGCGGCACGGCAGGATTCACCCCTCCACTTT; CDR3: CASGGAARQDSPLHF
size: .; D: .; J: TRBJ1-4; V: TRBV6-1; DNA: TGTGCCAGCAGGCCGGGAGGTCTAGGGGAAAAACTGTTTTTT; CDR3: CASRPGGLGEKLFF
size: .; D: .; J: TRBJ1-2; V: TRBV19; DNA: TGTGCCAGTGTTACACAATCATATGGCTACACCTTC; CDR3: CASVTQSYGYTF
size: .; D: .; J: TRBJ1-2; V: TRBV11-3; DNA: TGTGCCAGCAGCTTAGAGGACAAGGAAACCTTC; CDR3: CASSLEDKETF
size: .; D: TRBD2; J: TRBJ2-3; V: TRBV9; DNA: TGTGCCAGCAGCGCGCAGCGGGGCCTGGTAGATACGCAGTATTTT; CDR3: CASSAQRGLVDTQYF
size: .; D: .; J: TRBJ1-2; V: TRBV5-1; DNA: TGCGCCAGCAGCTTTGGTAGGCAGACAAACTATGGCTACACCTTC; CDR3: CASSFGRQTNYGYTF
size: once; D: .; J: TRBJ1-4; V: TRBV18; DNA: TGTGCCAGCTCACCAGGGGGTTTCACAACTAATGAAAAACTGTTTTTT; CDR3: CASSPGGFTTNEKLFF
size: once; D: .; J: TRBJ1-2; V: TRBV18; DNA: TGTGCCAGCTCCGACAGACAGGCAGCTGGCTACACCTTC; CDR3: CASSDRQAAGYTF
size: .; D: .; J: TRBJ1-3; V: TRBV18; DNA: TGTGCCAGCTCACCACAGGCTCCCTCTGGAAACACCATATATTTT; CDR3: CASSPQAPSGNTIYF
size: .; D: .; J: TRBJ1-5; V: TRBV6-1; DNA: TGTGCCAGCAGTGAACTGCAGAAGGCCTATCAGCCCCAGCATTTT; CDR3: CASSELQKAYQPQHF
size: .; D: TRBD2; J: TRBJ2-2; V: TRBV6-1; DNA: TGTGCCAGCAGTGCCCCGGGACTAGGGGACACCGGGGAGCTGTTTTTT; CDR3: CASSAPGLGDTGELFF
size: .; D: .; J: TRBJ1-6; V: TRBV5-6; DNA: TGTGCCAGCAGGTCACAGGGCGGCCGAAATTCACCCCTCCACTTT; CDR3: CASRSQGGRNSPLHF
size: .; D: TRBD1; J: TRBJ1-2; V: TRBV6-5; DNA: TGTGCCAGCAGTTACTCCCATTCGGGGACAGGGAAGGGCTACACCTTC; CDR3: CASSYSHSGTGKGYTF
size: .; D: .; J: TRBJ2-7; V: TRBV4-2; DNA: TGTGCCAGCAGCCAAGAGGTCGGGCGCGAGCAGTACTTC; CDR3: CASSQEVGREQYF
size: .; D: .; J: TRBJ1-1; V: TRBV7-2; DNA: TGTGCCAGCAGCCGGACCCAAGTGAAAGCTTTCTTT; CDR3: CASSRTQVKAFF
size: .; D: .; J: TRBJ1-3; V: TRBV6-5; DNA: TGTGCCAGCAGTTTTTCTCCAGGGGACTCTGGAAACACCATATATTTT; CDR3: CASSFSPGDSGNTIYF
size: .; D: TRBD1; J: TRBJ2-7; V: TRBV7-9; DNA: TGTGCCAGCAGTGGGACAGGGGTCCAGATAAACGAGCAGTACTTC; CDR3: CASSGTGVQINEQYF
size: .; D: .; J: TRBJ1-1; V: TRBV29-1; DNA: TGCAGCGTTGGAGGTACAGAAGCTTTCTTT; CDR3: CSVGGTEAFF
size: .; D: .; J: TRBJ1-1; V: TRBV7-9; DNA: TGTGCCAGCAGCTTAGGAGGGAACATGAACACTGAAGCTTTCTTT; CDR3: CASSLGGNMNTEAFF
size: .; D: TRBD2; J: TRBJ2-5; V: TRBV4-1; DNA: TGCGCCAGCAGCCGGACCGGGACTAGCGGGGGGGGCTCTCGGGAGACCCAGTACTTC; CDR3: CASSRTGTSGGGSRETQYF